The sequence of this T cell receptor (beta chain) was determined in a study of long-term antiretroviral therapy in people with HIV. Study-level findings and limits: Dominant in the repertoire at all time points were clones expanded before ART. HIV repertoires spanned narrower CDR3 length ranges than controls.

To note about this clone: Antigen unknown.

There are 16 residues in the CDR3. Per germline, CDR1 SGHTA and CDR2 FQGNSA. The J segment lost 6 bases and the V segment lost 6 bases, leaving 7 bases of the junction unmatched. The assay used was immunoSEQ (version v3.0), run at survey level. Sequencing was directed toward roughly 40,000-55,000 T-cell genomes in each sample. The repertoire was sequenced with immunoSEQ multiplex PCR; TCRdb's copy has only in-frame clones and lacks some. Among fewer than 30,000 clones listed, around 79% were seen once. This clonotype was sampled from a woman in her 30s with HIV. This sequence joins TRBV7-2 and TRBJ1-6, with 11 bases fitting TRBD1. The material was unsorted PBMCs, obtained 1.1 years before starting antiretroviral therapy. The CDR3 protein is CASSKAGTGGNSPLHF. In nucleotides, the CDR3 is TGTGCCAGCAGTAAGGCCGGGACAGGGGGTAATTCACCCCTCCACTTT.